This T cell receptor (beta chain) was found in a study of persistence of HIV-infected CD4 T cells. Sequencing used immunoSEQ version 4 in survey mode. Generated by immunoSEQ multiplex PCR, the TCRdb table keeps only in-frame clones and is missing some. This sample carries about 7,000 clones, 75% to 85% of them seen once, and the ten largest clones take about 66%. Concerning this clone: Its specificity is unknown.

Stimulation used about 10 ug/mL lysate from CMV-infected fibroblasts. Responding CD4+ T cells were sorted by upregulation of both CD40 ligand and CD69. Donors had CD4+ T cell counts above 400 cells/uL and were CMV-seropositive. The sequence was obtained from an adult woman with HIV who was CMV-seropositive. The input for sequencing was CD4+ T cells sorted from PBMCs after roughly 18-hour stimulation, taken from a patient who received antiretroviral therapy.

The CDR3 here is CARGSWGNTEAFF. CDR3 nucleotides: TGTGCCCGAGGAAGTTGGGGGAACACTGAAGCTTTCTTT. The gene calls are TRBV30 and TRBJ1-1; D is unclear. Germline V gene lookup returns CDR1 GTSNPN and CDR2 SVGIG (reference sequence). With 8 bases removed from V and 1 base from J, the gap between germline ends came to 14 bases. The CDR3 runs 13 residues.